This entry describes one T cell receptor (beta chain). This receptor's antigen is unknown. No qualities accompany the bases; no much larger clone lies one base away. The record originates from a study of blood T cells in healthy people across ages (dated by TCRdb to 2015 to 2017). About the full investigation: In model experiments, template switching captured roughly one uniquely barcoded TCR beta cDNA molecule for every two T cells. Using deep sequencing normalized with unique cDNA molecular identifiers, the study measured how TCR beta repertoire diversity changes with age. Four age groups were formed from the donors: young (average roughly 15 years), middle-aged (around 39), aged (roughly 59) and long-lived (approximately 78). To avoid experimental bias, donors of different ages were randomly spread across the sequencing lanes. Using the same blood draw, the study looked at two additional independent replicas of 1 million unique cDNA reads for two donors, one aged 18 to 29 and the other aged 80 or older. What the study reported, not specific to this receptor: A strong correlation was found between observed TCR beta diversity and the percentage of naive T cells measured by flow cytometry. The CMV infection status of donors was not known, potentially confounding age-related changes in expanded clonotypes. Compared with the aged group, more naive CD4+ T cells, fewer expanded clones and increased TCR diversity were shown by the long-lived group, suggesting age selection. Estimates of total diversity based on one million sequenced T cells were considered lower bounds and underestimates. Observed TCR beta diversity per million T cells fell roughly linearly with age, and a significant reduction was already apparent by age roughly 40. Bulk unsorted PBMC profiling prevented conclusive comparison of naive and antigen-experienced compartments.

Donors were a few dozen systemically healthy Caucasian individuals from Russia aged about 6 to 100 years. About 9.1 milliliters of peripheral blood were collected from each donor into EDTA-treated Vacutainer tubes. Ficoll-Paque density-gradient centrifugation was used to isolate PBMCs, with at least 6.5 million per sample. Trizol reagent was used to extract total RNA from the PBMCs, yielding at least 5 micrograms per sample. For every donor, flow cytometry on a PBMC aliquot measured the percentage of naive CD45RAhigh/CD27high T cells. The library was obtained by 5' RACE. A second about 7 to 11 cycle PCR used a sample-barcoded 5' primer and a J-beta primer mix. Each TCR beta cDNA molecule received a unique molecular identifier from a template-switch 5' adaptor carrying 12 random nucleotides. Each sample yielded at least 2.5 million CDR3-containing paired-end reads. The Mint cDNA synthesis kit, primed by a TRBC-specific oligonucleotide, was used to synthesize first-strand cDNA from all RNA. All cDNA was treated with uracil-DNA glycosylase and then went through a first 18-cycle PCR with the universal primers M1SS and BC2_uni_R. In the paper's pipeline: Each sample was normalized by randomly selecting 1 million high-quality reads, each carrying a distinct molecular identifier. Reads with shared molecular identifiers were discarded instead of being binned into consensus sequences. MiTCR, run with a Q25 quality threshold and the strictest error-elimination algorithm, handled CDR3 identification, clonotype clustering and error correction. A nonparametric unseen species model with Euler transformation was used to estimate lower-bound total TCR beta diversity. TCRdb trimmed the raw reads at Q25, called clones with MiXCR and kept productive beta chains. For every CDR3 protein sequence, its rows merge into one entry that carries the most common genes and DNA. The V and J calls, along with clone size, are taken from TCRdb and not from the paper's own processing. The sample includes 1.5 million to 2 million distinct CDR3 sequences, with 39% observed a single time. Jointly, the top ten make up 20% to 25% of the sample.

The CDR3 has 16 amino acids, counting the end cysteine and phenylalanine. Only the CDR3 DNA is retained, 48 bases long and in frame from the first base. V trim: 7 bases; J trim: 3 bases; unmatched bases: 8. CDR1 and CDR2 were assigned from the germline V gene as SGHDN and FVKESK. The sequence is built from TRBV14 and TRBJ2-2; TRBD1 aligns with 10 central bases. This sequence originates from a human donor in good health. Sequencing was performed on blood. The CDR3 corresponds to CASNIYGTGDTGELFF. The DNA sequence is TGTGCCAGCAACATTTACGGGACAGGGGACACCGGGGAGCTGTTTTTT.